This T cell receptor beta chain was captured in a study of pediatric ulcerative colitis. General study results and limits: Compared with controls, ulcerative colitis showed greater blood-rectum clone sharing.

Sequencing was at survey level. Here immunoSEQ multiplex PCR was the method, and the copy in TCRdb shows in-frame clones only, minus some. Among 45,000 to 75,000 clones, around 87% were seen once, and the ten largest hold nearly 1.5%. Of note for this clone: The antigen remains unidentified.

Source material: blood. This clonotype was obtained from a boy younger than 18 who was a control in a study of pediatric ulcerative colitis.

The CDR3 reads CASSSLGYEQYF. Written as DNA, the CDR3 is TGTGCCAGCAGCTCGCTGGGATACGAGCAGTACTTC. V gene TRBV5-6 combines with J gene TRBJ2-7, with no clear D. This CDR3 is built from 12 residues. Germline V gives CDR1 SGHDT, CDR2 YYEEEE. Between the trimmed V and J ends, which lost 3 bases and 4 bases, there was a span of 8 bases.